Presented here are 9 T cell receptor beta chains from one specimen sequenced in a study of cytomegalovirus exposure and HLA in healthy donors. Primers for the PCR totalled 60 Vbeta and 13 Jbeta. The method was immunoSEQ multiplex PCR; TCRdb's version includes in-frame clones alone and lacks a portion of them. The top ten hold 3% to 4% of the sample, which has about 140,000 clones, roughly 80% seen once. Sequences were obtained from PBMCs. These receptors were collected from a female donor in good health and CMV-seronegative.

The chain has TRBV7-9 and TRBJ2-1; TRBD2 matches at 9 bases. The CDR3 has 17 amino acids. Germline-derived CDR1 and CDR2 are SEHNR and FQNEAQ (reference sequence). V shed 5 bases, J shed 4 bases, and the junction held 12 bases outside the gene matches. CDR3 region: CASSPPIAGALYNEQFF. CDR3 DNA sequence: TGTGCCAGCAGCCCGCCTATAGCGGGAGCCTTATACAATGAGCAGTTCTTC.

DNA for the CDR3: TGTGCCAGTAGTATTTCGAGGGAGAACACTGAAGCTTTCTTT. As protein: CASSISRENTEAFF. The V call is TRBV19, the J call TRBJ1-1; D uncertain. The CDR3 runs 14 residues. Trimming removed 3 bases at V and 1 base at J, with 9 bases between. The V gene's germline CDR1 is LNHDA and CDR2 SQIVND (reference sequence).

The chain combines TRBV6-5 with TRBJ1-3; no reliable D call. Deletions cut 2 bases from V and 4 bases from J, with 9 bases between. The CDR3 extends over 14 amino acids. CDR1 MNHEY and CDR2 SVGAGI come from the germline V gene. CDR3 residues: CASSYVGGGNTIYF. The CDR3 DNA follows: TGTGCCAGCAGTTACGTAGGAGGGGGAAACACCATATATTTT.

This clone was found once. The chain combines TRBV9 with TRBJ2-2; D remains ambiguous. Germline V gene data show CDR1 as SGDLS and CDR2 as YYNGEE. The CDR3 extends over 14 amino acids. The ends were cut back, 2 bases at V and 0 bases at J, with 5 bases in the middle. The CDR3 sequence is CASSVGTNTGELFF. The CDR3 coding sequence is TGTGCCAGCAGCGTGGGCACGAACACCGGGGAGCTGTTTTTT.

This sequence joins TRBV29-1 and TRBJ2-1; D unclear. CDR3 length: 11 amino acids. Per the germline V gene, CDR1 is SQVTM and CDR2 is ANQGSEA. V was shortened by 4 bases and J by 4 bases, with 5 bases between the two germline ends. The DNA for the CDR3 is TGCAGCGTTGGCGCATACAATGAGCAGTTCTTC. It yields the protein CSVGAYNEQFF.

This chain joins TRBV28 and TRBJ1-6; 7 bases are shared with TRBD1. CDR3 length: 17 residues. J was trimmed by 4 bases and V by 5 bases; bases with no gene match: 11. CDR1 is MDHEN, CDR2 SYDVKM, per germline. The CDR3 DNA reads as TGTGCCAGCAGTCCCCGGGGACAGTTCCAATATAATTCACCCCTCCACTTT. Its protein product is CASSPRGQFQYNSPLHF.

The chain links TRBV5-6 to TRBJ2-5, with D maybe TRBD1 (6 bases). Germline V gene lookup returns CDR1 SGHDT and CDR2 YYEEEE. CDR3 length: 13 amino acids. Trimming took 3 bases from V and 2 from J, leaving 8 bases between them. Written as DNA, the CDR3 is TGTGCCAGCAGCTGGGGGCTACAAGAGACCCAGTACTTC. This codes for CASSWGLQETQYF.

This chain uses TRBV4-2 with TRBJ2-3, with 8 bases that match TRBD2. Trimming removed 0 bases from V and 6 bases from J; junction bases left unmatched: 5. This CDR3 spans 15 amino acids. The germline gives CDR1 LGHNA, CDR2 YNFKEQ. In nucleotides, the CDR3 is TGTGCCAGCAGCCAAGATAACGGGGGGGGTGATACGCAGTATTTT. This sequence encodes CASSQDNGGGDTQYF.

The gene calls are TRBV4-3 and TRBJ2-1; 8 bases line up with TRBD2. This CDR3 is built from 13 residues. Per germline, CDR1 LGHNA and CDR2 YSLEER. Trimming took 0 bases from V and 11 from J; bases not matched to a gene: 3. The CDR3 loop is CASSQDRGGKQFF. CDR3 in DNA: TGCGCCAGCAGCCAAGACCGGGGGGGGAAGCAGTTCTTC.